Following are 25 T cell receptor beta chains from one sample sequenced in a study of PD-L1 blockade in urothelial cancer. The time point: pretreatment peripheral blood. Produced via immunoSEQ multiplex PCR; TCRdb's table is partial and in-frame only. The table shows about 130,000 clones, with approximately 88% occurring only once. Sequencing was performed on PBMCs, taken around atezolizumab (anti-PD-L1) treatment. The receptors derive from a man in his fifties with urothelial cancer.

V and J are TRBV9 and TRBJ2-2; D uncertain. CDR3 length equals 12 residues. The V and J ends lost 3 bases and 5 bases respectively, with 5 bases between them. Looked up from germline, CDR1 is SGDLS and CDR2 is YYNGEE. The CDR3 DNA reads TGTGCCAGCAGCGCCGTAACCGGGGAGCTGTTTTTT. Protein sequence: CASSAVTGELFF.

The rearrangement uses TRBV5-1 and TRBJ2-1, with 10 bases aligning to TRBD2. V was clipped by 4 bases and J by 0 bases; unmatched bases: 16. The CDR3 covers 20 residues. From germline, CDR1 is SGHRS and CDR2 YFSETQ. For the CDR3, the DNA is TGCGCCAGCAGCCCGGAGCCCGGGACTAGCGAGATTGACTCCTACAATGAGCAGTTCTTC. Its protein product is CASSPEPGTSEIDSYNEQFF.

The chain combines TRBV6-6 with TRBJ2-7; TRBD2 aligns across 10 bases. CDR1 is MNHNY, CDR2 SVGAGI, per germline (reference sequence). The CDR3 contains 13 residues. V dropped 5 bases and J dropped 7; count of bases not matched to a gene: 5. This CDR3 is CASSRTSGEEQYF. DNA for the CDR3: TGTGCCAGCAGTCGGACTAGCGGCGAGGAGCAGTACTTC.

A word on this clone: The junction departs from the called germline gene at one end, perhaps through a read error. The chain combines TRBV7-7 with TRBJ2-3; tentatively, D is TRBD1 (5 bases). CDR3 length: 14 residues. Germline V gives CDR1 SSHAT, CDR2 FNYEAQ (reference sequence). Here the CDR3 reads CASSRDRATDTQYF. CDR3 nucleotides: TGTGCTAGCAGCCGAGACAGAGCCACAGATACGCAGTATTTT. Full variable domain (outside the CDR3, taken from reference TRBV7-7 and TRBJ2-3): GAGVSQSPRYKVTKRGQDVTLRCDPISSHATLYWYQQALGQGPEFLTYFNYEAQPDKSGLPSDRFSAERPEGSISTLTIQRTEQRDSAMYRCASSRDRATDTQYFGPGTRLTVL.

The genes are TRBV6-1 and TRBJ1-2; D unresolved. CDR3 size: 12 residues. CDR1 MNHNS and CDR2 SASEGT come from the germline V gene. Trimming pared 5 bases from V and 8 bases from J, leaving 12 bases between. The DNA of the CDR3 is TGTGCCAGCAGTAACTACCCCGGGGGCTACACCTTC. Amino acids: CASSNYPGGYTF.

CDR3 amino acids: CASAAAGGGVETQYF. In DNA form, the CDR3 reads TGTGCCAGCGCTGCAGCGGGAGGAGGGGTAGAGACCCAGTACTTC. The chain couples TRBV2 to TRBJ2-5; 9 positions match TRBD2. CDR1 is SNHLY and CDR2 is FYNNEI in the germline V gene. This CDR3 region has 15 residues. Trimming cost V 8 bases and J 4 bases; bases outside gene matches: 11.

This rearrangement joins TRBV28 to TRBJ1-5; TRBD1 is a possible D gene (5 bases). CDR3 length equals 15 residues. The germline V and J ends were trimmed by 2 bases and 6 bases, with 14 bases remaining between them. In germline, CDR1 is MDHEN, CDR2 SYDVKM. The CDR3 coding sequence is TGTGCCAGCAGTTTACGCCCGGAGGGGACTCAGCCCCAGCATTTT. Residues: CASSLRPEGTQPQHF.

Only one count was recorded for this clone. The chain has TRBV5-1 and TRBJ2-1; D possibly corresponds to TRBD1 (5 bases). CDR1 is SGHRS and CDR2 is YFSETQ in the germline V gene. Trimming removed 2 bases from V and 6 bases from J, with 15 bases in between. This CDR3 has 15 residues. The CDR3 protein is CASSFTGPGFNEQFF. CDR3 in DNA: TGCGCCAGCAGCTTTACAGGACCCGGATTCAATGAGCAGTTCTTC. The full variable domain, rest sourced from reference TRBV5-1 and TRBJ2-1, is KAGVTQTPRYLIKTRGQQVTLSCSPISGHRSVSWYQQTPGQGLQFLFEYFSETQRNKGNFPGRFSGRQFSNSRSEMNVSTLELGDSALYLCASSFTGPGFNEQFFGPGTRLTVL.

The chain carries TRBV5-3 and TRBJ2-1, with D perhaps matching TRBD1 (7 bases). TRBV5-3 is an ORF; its function is uncertain. This CDR3 has 17 residues. Trimming stripped 4 bases from V and 5 bases from J, with 22 bases between. Written as DNA, the CDR3 is TGTGCCAGAAGCGCCTCCAGGGGGACACTAGCTAACAATGAGCAGTTCTTC. Its protein product is CARSASRGTLANNEQFF.

The chain employs TRBV19 and TRBJ2-2, with TRBD2 identical over 7 bases. Per germline, CDR1 LNHDA and CDR2 SQIVND (reference sequence). After removal of 10 bases from V and 5 bases from J, the junction contained 13 bases not matched to a gene. There are 15 residues in the CDR3. CDR3 amino acids: CATTPPSGWTGELFF. The CDR3 DNA follows: TGTGCCACCACCCCACCTAGCGGTTGGACCGGGGAGCTGTTTTTT. The complete variable domain, with remaining parts taken from reference TRBV19 and TRBJ2-2, reads DGGITQSPKYLFRKEGQNVTLSCEQNLNHDAMYWYRQDPGQGLRLIYYSQIVNDFQKGDIAEGYSVSREKKESFPLTVTSAQKNPTAFYLCATTPPSGWTGELFFGEGSRLTVL.

The J gene is TRBJ1-1, the V gene TRBV5-4; D perhaps matches TRBD1 (6 bases). Germline CDR1 is SGHNT and CDR2 is YYREEE (reference sequence). The CDR3 has 15 amino acids. Between the trimmed V and J ends, which lost 0 bases and 5 bases, there was a span of 14 bases. The CDR3 bases are TGTGCCAGCAGCTTGGCCTCACAGGGTTTAACTGAAGCTTTCTTT. It translates to CASSLASQGLTEAFF.

This clone occurred a few times. V and J are TRBV18 and TRBJ1-6; 9 nucleotides line up with TRBD1. Trimming cost V 4 bases and J 9 bases; bases outside gene matches: 4. The CDR3 totals 14 residues. From germline, CDR1 is KGHSH and CDR2 LQKENI. The CDR3 loop reads CASSRDRDSSPLHF. CDR3 in DNA: TGTGCCAGCTCACGGGACAGGGACTCTTCACCCCTCCACTTT.

V gene TRBV4-2 combines with J gene TRBJ2-7; D is undetermined. The V end lost 1 base, the J end lost 9 bases, and 16 bases lay between the germline ends. The length of the CDR3 is 14 residues. Germline V gene data show CDR1 as LGHNA and CDR2 as YNFKEQ. DNA of the CDR3: TGTGCCAGCAGCCAAGGAACAGACGCAACGACGCAGTACTTC. Translation gives CASSQGTDATTQYF.

The rearrangement links TRBV21-1 to TRBJ2-7; the D segment call TRBD2 is taken from the table without a DNA check. TRBV21-1 is a documented pseudogene. The CDR3 covers 16 residues. CDR3 loop: CASSKGPRGSSYEQYF. CDR3 nucleotides: TGTGCCAGCAGCAAAGGTCCTCGCGGGAGCTCCTACGAGCAGTACTTC.

J is TRBJ2-1 and V is TRBV28, with D possibly being TRBD2 (6 bases). The CDR3 runs to 19 residues. Looked up from germline, CDR1 is MDHEN and CDR2 is SYDVKM. The V end lost 3 bases, the J end lost 6 bases, and 27 bases lay between the germline ends. CDR3 coding DNA: TGTGCCAGCAGTTTTTTACACCCTCCGGACTACCGGAATCGCAATGAGCAGTTCTTC. Translating it yields CASSFLHPPDYRNRNEQFF. Complete variable domain (other parts from reference TRBV28 and TRBJ2-1): DVKVTQSSRYLVKRTGEKVFLECVQDMDHENMFWYRQDPGLGLRLIYFSYDVKMKEKGDIPEGYSVSREKKERFSLILESASTNQTSMYLCASSFLHPPDYRNRNEQFFGPGTRLTVL.

The CDR3 reads CASSFRTSSGNTIYF. CDR3 bases: TGTGCCAGCAGTTTTCGGACAAGCTCTGGAAACACCATATATTTT. This chain links TRBV28 with TRBJ1-3, with a possible D match to TRBD1 (5 bases). The CDR3 is 15 amino acids. The ends were cut back, 3 bases at V and 0 bases at J, with 9 bases in the middle. CDR1 and CDR2 from the germline V gene are MDHEN and SYDVKM.

The chain joins TRBV5-4 to TRBJ1-4, with TRBD1 identical over 10 bases. V lost 3 bases and J lost 6; bases outside the gene matches: 8. The CDR3 extends over 16 amino acids. Germline V CDR1 and CDR2: SGHNT, YYREEE (reference sequence). CDR3 region: CASSWGDRGIDEKLFF. CDR3 coding DNA: TGTGCCAGCAGCTGGGGGGACAGGGGTATAGATGAAAAACTGTTTTTT. Together with reference TRBV5-4 and TRBJ1-4, the CDR3 gives the full variable domain: ETGVTQSPTHLIKTRGQQVTLRCSSQSGHNTVSWYQQALGQGPQFIFQYYREEENGRGNFPPRFSGLQFPNYSSELNVNALELDDSALYLCASSWGDRGIDEKLFFGSGTQLSVL.

The chain employs TRBV4-1 and TRBJ2-1; TRBD1 matches at 11 bases. Germline values: CDR1 MGHRA, CDR2 YSYEKL. Trimming removed 3 bases from V and 7 bases from J; junction bases left unmatched: 8. This CDR3 has 16 residues. CDR3 nucleotides: TGCGCCAGCAGCCACCACAGGACAGGGGGCTGGAATGAGCAGTTCTTC. Protein product: CASSHHRTGGWNEQFF.

This chain links TRBV9 with TRBJ1-5; 12 bases agree with TRBD1. V trimming: 3 bases; J trimming: 7 bases; junction bases outside the gene matches: 5. CDR1 is SGDLS, CDR2 YYNGEE, per germline. The length of the CDR3 is 15 residues. This CDR3 reads CASSAGQGAGQPQHF. For the CDR3, the DNA is TGTGCCAGCAGCGCGGGACAGGGGGCAGGCCAGCCCCAGCATTTT.

The chain combines TRBV5-1 with TRBJ2-5, with a possible D match to TRBD2 (5 bases). V gave up 7 bases and J gave up 5 bases, with 12 bases separating them. This CDR3 has 12 amino acids. Germline CDR1 reads SGHRS; CDR2 reads YFSETQ. Written as DNA, the CDR3 is TGCGCCAGCGCAAGGGAGATGGAGACCCAGTACTTC. Encoded protein: CASAREMETQYF. The full variable domain, in which reference TRBV5-1 and TRBJ2-5 provide the parts outside the CDR3, is KAGVTQTPRYLIKTRGQQVTLSCSPISGHRSVSWYQQTPGQGLQFLFEYFSETQRNKGNFPGRFSGRQFSNSRSEMNVSTLELGDSALYLCASAREMETQYFGPGTRLLVL.

The V and J genes are TRBV28 and TRBJ1-5; 9 bases map to TRBD1. With 6 bases clipped from V and 7 bases from J, the junction kept 10 bases outside the gene matches. Germline V gene sequence: CDR1 MDHEN, CDR2 SYDVKM. CDR3 length equals 15 residues. The CDR3 sequence: CASRGKQGAGQPQHF. The DNA of the CDR3 is TGTGCCAGCAGAGGGAAACAGGGGGCAGGGCAGCCCCAGCATTTT. The full variable domain, in which reference TRBV28 and TRBJ1-5 provide the parts outside the CDR3, is DVKVTQSSRYLVKRTGEKVFLECVQDMDHENMFWYRQDPGLGLRLIYFSYDVKMKEKGDIPEGYSVSREKKERFSLILESASTNQTSMYLCASRGKQGAGQPQHFGDGTRLSIL.

This rearrangement joins TRBV6-1 to TRBJ2-7, with TRBD1 matching over 7 bases. The trim removed 6 bases at V and 3 bases at J, leaving 2 bases unmatched. Germline V gives CDR1 MNHNS, CDR2 SASEGT. This CDR3 has 12 amino acids. Written as DNA, the CDR3 is TGTGCCAGCAGGGACAGGAACTACGAGCAGTACTTC. It codes for CASRDRNYEQYF.

V usage is TRBV28 and J usage is TRBJ1-3; perhaps TRBD1 as D (5 bases). The germline V and J ends were trimmed by 4 bases and 2 bases, with 12 bases remaining between them. CDR1 is MDHEN and CDR2 is SYDVKM in the germline V gene. The CDR3 is 15 amino acids. CDR3 sequence reads: CASSSGGATGNTIYF. CDR3 bases: TGTGCCAGCAGTTCCGGGGGAGCTACTGGAAACACCATATATTTT.

V is TRBV28 and J is TRBJ1-6, with D maybe TRBD1 (5 bases). The germline V gene has CDR1 MDHEN and CDR2 SYDVKM. The V end was cut by 6 bases, the J end by 1 base, with 10 bases between. The CDR3 extends over 15 amino acids. This CDR3 is CASRVTGSYNSPLHF. CDR3 in DNA: TGTGCCAGCAGGGTAACAGGTTCCTATAATTCACCCCTCCACTTT.

This clone is a singleton in its sample. The chain combines TRBV28 with TRBJ1-1; D possibly corresponds to TRBD1 (5 bases). CDR1 and CDR2 from the germline V gene are MDHEN and SYDVKM. The CDR3 totals 16 residues. With 1 base removed from V and 0 bases from J, the gap between germline ends came to 12 bases. The CDR3 loop reads CASSLFRGPVNTEAFF. CDR3 DNA sequence: TGTGCCAGCAGTTTATTTAGGGGCCCCGTGAACACTGAAGCTTTCTTT.